One sample yielded the 7 T cell receptor beta chains listed below, sequenced in a study of blood T cell repertoires in COVID-19. Assay: immunoSEQ multiplex PCR; the TCRdb copy retains only in-frame clones and omits some. The sample has around 200,000 clones, around nine tenths seen once. Sample: PBMCs or T cells enriched from blood (not recorded which). Every receptor here comes from a woman between 18 and 30 years old who had recovered from COVID-19.

This chain joins TRBV3-1 (or the pseudogene TRBV3-2) and TRBJ2-5; weak D call: TRBD2 (6 bases). CDR1 LGHDT and CDR2 YNNKEL come from the germline V gene (reference sequence). V was trimmed by 7 bases and J by 3 bases, leaving 27 bases between them. This CDR3 region has 18 residues. CDR3 DNA: TGTGCCAGCACCCCTAGAGCCGGGACTGGGGAACGAGAAGAGACCCAGTACTTC. This codes for CASTPRAGTGEREETQYF.

In this sample, this clone turned up once. The V and J genes are TRBV21-1 and TRBJ2-7; TRBD1 is taken as the D call from the table, unchecked against the DNA. TRBV21-1 is a documented pseudogene. This CDR3 is 16 amino acids long. The CDR3 DNA is TGTGCCAGCAGCATATACCTACCGGGACAGGGAAGGGAGCAGTACTTC. The encoded protein is CASSIYLPGQGREQYF.

The V and J genes are TRBV9 and TRBJ1-6; tentatively, D is TRBD1 (6 bases). CDR3 length equals 15 residues. With 4 bases removed from V and 7 bases from J, the gap between germline ends came to 15 bases. Germline lookup yields CDR1 SGDLS and CDR2 YYNGEE. DNA for the CDR3: TGTGCCAGCAGCCCCCGTTTGGGGGCAAATTCACCCCTCCACTTT. This gives the protein CASSPRLGANSPLHF.

The genes are TRBV19 and TRBJ1-5; D unclear. The CDR3 runs 13 residues. Germline V gives CDR1 LNHDA, CDR2 SQIVND (reference sequence). V dropped 3 bases and J dropped 4 bases, with 7 bases sitting between them. The CDR3 protein is CASSIRVNQPQHF. The CDR3, as DNA: TGTGCCAGTAGTATTCGGGTTAATCAGCCCCAGCATTTT.

J is TRBJ2-7 and V is TRBV28, with TRBD2 matching 7 bases. CDR1 MDHEN and CDR2 SYDVKM come from the germline V gene. V dropped 5 bases and J dropped 5; count of bases not matched to a gene: 9. The CDR3 loop spans 14 amino acids. In DNA form, the CDR3 reads TGTGCCAGCAGTCCACGGACTAGGCCCCACGAGCAGTACTTC. It specifies CASSPRTRPHEQYF.

The table lists this clone with a few counts. The chain joins TRBV5-1 to TRBJ1-2; 8 bases fit TRBD1. After removal of 4 bases from V and 7 bases from J, the junction contained 12 bases not matched to a gene. This CDR3 region has 15 residues. Germline-derived CDR1 and CDR2 are SGHRS and YFSETQ. In nucleotides, the CDR3 is TGCGCCAGCAGCCCTGATGCCGGACAGGGTGTTGGCTACACCTTC. Protein: CASSPDAGQGVGYTF.

Here the CDR3 DNA reads TGTGCTAGTGGTTTCCCGACTAGCGGAGGGGGGAATGAGCAGTTCTTC. Translation gives CASGFPTSGGGNEQFF. The chain is built from TRBV12-5 and TRBJ2-1; 9 nucleotides align to TRBD2. The CDR3 has 16 amino acids. Per the germline V gene, CDR1 is LGHNT and CDR2 is FRNRAP. The V segment lost 3 bases and the J segment 7 bases; nucleotides outside the gene matches: 10.